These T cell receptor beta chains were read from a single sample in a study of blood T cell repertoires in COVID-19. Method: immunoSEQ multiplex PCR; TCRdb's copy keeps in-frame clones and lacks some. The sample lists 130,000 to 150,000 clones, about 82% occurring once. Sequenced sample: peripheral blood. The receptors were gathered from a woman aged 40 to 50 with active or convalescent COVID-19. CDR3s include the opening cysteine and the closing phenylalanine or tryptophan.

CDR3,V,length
CASSLGQAREAFF,TRBV5-6,13
CASSPLGHLSYNEQFF,TRBV18,16
CASSLGPGYTF,TRBV7-9,11
CAWKSVADTQYF,TRBV30,12
CAISPGQVPYEQYF,TRBV10-3,14
CASSTRDYANEQFF,TRBV5-1,14
CASTQPRGVQETQYF,TRBV7-2,15
CASTTPTSGGGGELFF,TRBV5-1,16
CASSRGTGGPETQYF,TRBV5-1,15
CAWSGEGREKLFF,TRBV30,13
CASSYDGANTEAFF,TRBV6-6,14
CASSPWGPDNSPLHF,TRBV6-5,15
CAWSGQGRDEQYF,TRBV30,13
CASSFPFTDRGSGYTF,TRBV11-2,16
CASSSPPGGRGESQETQYF,TRBV28,19
CAWGRDSFPYEQYF,TRBV30,14
CASSSDSLIYGYTF,TRBV5-5,14
CASSPDSYGYTF,TRBV6-5,12
CASSPFRDTPLNTEAFF,TRBV5-5,17
CASSPLAGGRNEQFF,TRBV4-1,15
CASSLSPGGRTEAFF,TRBV11-2,15
CASSPGLAAYEQYF,TRBV3-1/TRBV3-2,14
CASSLGAGRMNTEAFF,TRBV7-2,16
CASSQRTGTGRNEQFF,TRBV3-1/TRBV3-2,16
CASSSRGSNAF,TRBV11-2,11
CASSPSGTDTQYF,TRBV28,13
CASSYPAGFQETQYF,TRBV6-2/TRBV6-3,15
CASSHPDSTHEQYF,TRBV23-1,14
CASSLVWTSGGPLGNEQFF,TRBV28,19
CASTSLRQSRGNQPQHF,TRBV19,17
CASRKQQGVWQPQHF,TRBV2,15
CASSFHRAEQYF,TRBV5-5,12
CASSHPGVRSGNTIYF,TRBV11-2,16
CASSFRRVRTEKLFF,TRBV28,15
CASSFTGYQETQYF,TRBV5-1,14
CASKTGDYEQYF,TRBV10-2,12
CASSPGRGVGGYTF,TRBV7-2,14
CATSRDSITDTQYF,TRBV24-1,14
CASRIGMNTEAFF,TRBV12-3/TRBV12-4,13
CSVVRRPGYEKLFF,TRBV29-1,14
CASSSYRGFSYEQYF,TRBV11-2,15